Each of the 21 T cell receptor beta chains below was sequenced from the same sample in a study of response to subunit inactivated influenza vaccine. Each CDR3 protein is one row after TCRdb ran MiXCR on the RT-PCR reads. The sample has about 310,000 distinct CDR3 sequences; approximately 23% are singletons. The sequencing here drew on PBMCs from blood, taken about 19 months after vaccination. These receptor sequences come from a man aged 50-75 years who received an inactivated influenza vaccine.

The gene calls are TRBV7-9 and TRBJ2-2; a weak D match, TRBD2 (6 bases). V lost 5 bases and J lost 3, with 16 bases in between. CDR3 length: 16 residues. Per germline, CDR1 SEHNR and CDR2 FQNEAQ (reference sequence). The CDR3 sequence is CASSAPRDFYTGELFF. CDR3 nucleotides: TGTGCCAGCAGCGCCCCCCGGGACTTTTACACCGGGGAGCTGTTTTTT.

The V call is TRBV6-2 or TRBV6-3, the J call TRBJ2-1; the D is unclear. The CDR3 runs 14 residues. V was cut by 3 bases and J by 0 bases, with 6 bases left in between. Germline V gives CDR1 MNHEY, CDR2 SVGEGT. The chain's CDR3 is CASSYASSYNEQFF. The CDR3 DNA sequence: TGTGCCAGCAGTTATGCTAGCTCCTACAATGAGCAGTTCTTC.

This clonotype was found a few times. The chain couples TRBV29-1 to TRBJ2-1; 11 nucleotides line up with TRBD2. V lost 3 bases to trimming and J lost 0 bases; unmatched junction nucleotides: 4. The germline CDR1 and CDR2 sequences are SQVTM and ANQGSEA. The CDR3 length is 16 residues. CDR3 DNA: TGCAGCGTTGAGGGAACTAGCGGGAGCTCCTACAATGAGCAGTTCTTC. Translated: CSVEGTSGSSYNEQFF.

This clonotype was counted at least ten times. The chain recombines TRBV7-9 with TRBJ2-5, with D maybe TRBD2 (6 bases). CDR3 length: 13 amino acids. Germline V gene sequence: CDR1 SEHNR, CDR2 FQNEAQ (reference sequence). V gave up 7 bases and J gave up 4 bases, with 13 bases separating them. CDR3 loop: CASTPQGGETQYF. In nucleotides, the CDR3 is TGTGCCAGCACCCCCCAGGGAGGAGAGACCCAGTACTTC.

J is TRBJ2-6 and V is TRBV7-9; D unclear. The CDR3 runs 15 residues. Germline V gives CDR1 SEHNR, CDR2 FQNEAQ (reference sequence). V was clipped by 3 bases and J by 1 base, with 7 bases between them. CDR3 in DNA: TGTGCCAGCAGCTTCCTAGGGTCTGGGGCCAACGTCCTGACTTTC. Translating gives CASSFLGSGANVLTF.

The CDR3 nucleotides read TGCGCCAGCAGCTTGGCGGCGGGGACACCCTACAATGAGCAGTTCTTC. The encoded protein is CASSLAAGTPYNEQFF. The rearrangement joins TRBV5-1 to TRBJ2-1; D may correspond to TRBD1 or TRBD2 (6 bases each). Looked up from germline, CDR1 is SGHRS and CDR2 is YFSETQ. The CDR3 spans 16 residues. The germline V and J ends were trimmed by 0 bases and 2 bases, with 12 bases remaining between them.

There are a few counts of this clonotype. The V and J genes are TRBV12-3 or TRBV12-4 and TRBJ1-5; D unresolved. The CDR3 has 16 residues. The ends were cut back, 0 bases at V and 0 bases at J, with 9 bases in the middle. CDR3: CASSLARPDSNQPQHF. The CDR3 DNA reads TGTGCCAGCAGTTTAGCAAGGCCCGATAGCAATCAGCCCCAGCATTTT.

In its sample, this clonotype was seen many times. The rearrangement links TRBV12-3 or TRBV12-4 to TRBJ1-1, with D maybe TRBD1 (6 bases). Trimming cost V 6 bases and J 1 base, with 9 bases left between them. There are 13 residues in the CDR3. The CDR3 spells CASRQGANTEAFF. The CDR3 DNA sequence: TGTGCCAGCAGACAGGGAGCGAACACTGAAGCTTTCTTT.

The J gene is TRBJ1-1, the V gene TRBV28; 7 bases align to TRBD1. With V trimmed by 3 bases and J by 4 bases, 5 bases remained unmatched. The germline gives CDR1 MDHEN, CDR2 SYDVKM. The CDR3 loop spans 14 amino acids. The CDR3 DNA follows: TGTGCCAGCAGTTTCCTCCCAGGGGGCACTGAAGCTTTCTTT. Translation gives CASSFLPGGTEAFF.

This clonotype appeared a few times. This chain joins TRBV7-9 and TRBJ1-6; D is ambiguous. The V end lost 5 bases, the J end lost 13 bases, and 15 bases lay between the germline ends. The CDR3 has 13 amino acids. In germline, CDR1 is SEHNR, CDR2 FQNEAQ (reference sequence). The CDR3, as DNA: TGTGCCAGCAGCGGCTCCGGGGATGCTCCCCTCCACTTT. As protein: CASSGSGDAPLHF.

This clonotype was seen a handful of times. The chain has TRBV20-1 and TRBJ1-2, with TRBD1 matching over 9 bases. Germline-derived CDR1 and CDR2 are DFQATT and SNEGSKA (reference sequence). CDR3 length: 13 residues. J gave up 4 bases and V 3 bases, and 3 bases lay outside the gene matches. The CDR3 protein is CSARRTGVYGYTF. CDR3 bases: TGCAGTGCTAGGAGGACAGGGGTCTATGGCTACACCTTC.

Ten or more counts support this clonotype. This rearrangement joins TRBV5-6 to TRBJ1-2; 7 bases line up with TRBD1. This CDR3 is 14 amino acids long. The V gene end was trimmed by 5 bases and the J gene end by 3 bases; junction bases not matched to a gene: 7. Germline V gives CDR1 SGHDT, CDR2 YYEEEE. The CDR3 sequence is CASREGQTYYGYTF. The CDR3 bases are TGTGCCAGCAGAGAGGGACAGACTTACTATGGCTACACCTTC.

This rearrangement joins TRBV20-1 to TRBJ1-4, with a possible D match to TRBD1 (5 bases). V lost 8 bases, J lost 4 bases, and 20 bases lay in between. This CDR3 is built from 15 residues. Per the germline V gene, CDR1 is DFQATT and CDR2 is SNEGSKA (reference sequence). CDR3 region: CSPNPGTGGNEKLFF. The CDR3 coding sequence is TGCAGTCCCAATCCCGGGACCGGGGGTAATGAAAAACTGTTTTTT.

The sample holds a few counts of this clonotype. Here the CDR3 DNA reads TGCAGCGTGGACACAGGGGGGAGCTATGGCTACACCTTC. Its protein product is CSVDTGGSYGYTF. This chain joins TRBV29-1 and TRBJ1-2, with 8 bases that match TRBD1. The germline CDR1 and CDR2 sequences are SQVTM and ANQGSEA. Trimming removed 6 bases from V and 4 bases from J; junction bases left unmatched: 7. The CDR3 spans 13 residues.

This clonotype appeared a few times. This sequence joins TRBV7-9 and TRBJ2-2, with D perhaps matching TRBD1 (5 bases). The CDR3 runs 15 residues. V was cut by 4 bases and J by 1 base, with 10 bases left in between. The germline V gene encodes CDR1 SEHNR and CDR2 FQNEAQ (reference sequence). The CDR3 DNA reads TGTGCCAGCAGCTATTGGCAGGGGAACACCGGGGAGCTGTTTTTT. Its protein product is CASSYWQGNTGELFF.

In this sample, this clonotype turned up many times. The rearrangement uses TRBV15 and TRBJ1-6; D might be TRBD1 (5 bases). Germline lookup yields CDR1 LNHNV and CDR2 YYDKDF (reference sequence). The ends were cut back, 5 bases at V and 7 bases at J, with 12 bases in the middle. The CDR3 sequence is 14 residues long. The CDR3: CATSSQTENSPLHF. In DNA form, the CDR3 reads TGTGCCACCAGCTCCCAGACAGAAAATTCACCCCTCCACTTT. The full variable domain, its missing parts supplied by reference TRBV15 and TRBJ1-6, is DAMVIQNPRYQVTQFGKPVTLSCSQTLNHNVMYWYQQKSSQAPKLLFHYYDKDFNNEADTPDNFQSRRPNTSFCFLDIRSPGLGDTAMYLCATSSQTENSPLHFGNGTRLTVT.

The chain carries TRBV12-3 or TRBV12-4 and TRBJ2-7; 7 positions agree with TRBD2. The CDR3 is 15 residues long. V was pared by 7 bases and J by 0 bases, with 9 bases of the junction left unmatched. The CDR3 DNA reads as TGTGCCAGCAACTCCATGGGAGGGATCTCCTACGAGCAGTACTTC. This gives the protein CASNSMGGISYEQYF.

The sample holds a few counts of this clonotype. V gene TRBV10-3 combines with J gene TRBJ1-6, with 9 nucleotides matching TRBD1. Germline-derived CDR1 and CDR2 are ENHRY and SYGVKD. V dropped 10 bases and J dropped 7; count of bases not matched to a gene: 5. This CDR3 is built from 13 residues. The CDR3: CATRDRANSPLHF. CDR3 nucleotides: TGTGCCACCCGGGACAGGGCCAATTCACCCCTCCACTTT.

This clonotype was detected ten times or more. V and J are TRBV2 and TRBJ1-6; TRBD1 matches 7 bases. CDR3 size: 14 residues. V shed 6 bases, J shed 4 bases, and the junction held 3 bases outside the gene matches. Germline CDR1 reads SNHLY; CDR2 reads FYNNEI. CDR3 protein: CASSVGQYNSPLHF. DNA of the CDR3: TGTGCCAGCAGCGTGGGACAGTATAATTCACCCCTCCACTTT.

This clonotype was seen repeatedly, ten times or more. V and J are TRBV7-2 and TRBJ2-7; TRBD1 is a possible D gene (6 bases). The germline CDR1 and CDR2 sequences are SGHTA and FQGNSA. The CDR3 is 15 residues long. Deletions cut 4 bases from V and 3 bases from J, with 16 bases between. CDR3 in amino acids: CASSSIDTGYYEQYF. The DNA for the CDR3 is TGTGCCAGCAGCTCCATCGACACAGGGTACTACGAGCAGTACTTC.

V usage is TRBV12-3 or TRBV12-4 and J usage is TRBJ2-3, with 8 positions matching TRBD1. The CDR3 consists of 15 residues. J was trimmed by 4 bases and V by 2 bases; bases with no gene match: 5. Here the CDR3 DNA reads TGTGCCAGCAGTTTATCAGGGGGCAGCGCAGATACGCAGTATTTT. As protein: CASSLSGGSADTQYF.